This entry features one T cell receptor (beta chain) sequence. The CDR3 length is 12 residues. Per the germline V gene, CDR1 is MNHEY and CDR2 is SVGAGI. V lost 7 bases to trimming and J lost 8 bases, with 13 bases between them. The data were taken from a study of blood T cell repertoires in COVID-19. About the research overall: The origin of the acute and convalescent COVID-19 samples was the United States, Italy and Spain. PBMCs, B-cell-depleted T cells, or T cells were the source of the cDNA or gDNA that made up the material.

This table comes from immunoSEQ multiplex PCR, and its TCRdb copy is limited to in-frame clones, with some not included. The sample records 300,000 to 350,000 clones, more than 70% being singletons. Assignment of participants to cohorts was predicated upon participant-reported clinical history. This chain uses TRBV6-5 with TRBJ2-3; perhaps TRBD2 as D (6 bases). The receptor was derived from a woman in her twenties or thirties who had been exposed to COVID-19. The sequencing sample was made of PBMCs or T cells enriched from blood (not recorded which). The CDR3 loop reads CASITRRGTQYF. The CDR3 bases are TGTGCCAGCATCACCCGGAGGGGTACGCAGTATTTT.